These 9 T cell receptor beta chains originate from one sample sequenced in a study of T cell clusters in autoimmune cytopenias. TRB was amplified from around 250 ng of peripheral blood genomic DNA per sample. Multiplex touch-down PCR amplified TRB using TRB-A and TRB-B pools in one tube. TCRdb re-called the multiplex PCR reads; one entry per CDR3 protein, DNA not given. The sample's table shows under 9,500 distinct CDR3 sequences. Sequenced sample: peripheral blood. These receptors were taken from a human donor with an autoimmune cytopenia or autoimmune hepatitis (not recorded which).

In terms of frequency, this clonotype is medium-sized. The V and J genes are TRBV19 and TRBJ1-2. The CDR3 loop spans 14 amino acids. Germline V gene lookup returns CDR1 LNHDA and CDR2 SQIVND (reference sequence). CDR3 loop: CASSIGSANYGYTF.

The chain joins TRBV15 to TRBJ2-1; TCRdb reports TRBD2, a call that lacks DNA to check it against. The CDR3 totals 16 residues. Per the germline V gene, CDR1 is LNHNV and CDR2 is YYDKDF (reference sequence). The CDR3 loop reads CATSRGLAERYNEQFF.

V is TRBV6-5 and J is TRBJ2-6; TCRdb outputs TRBD2, but without DNA this stays unchecked. Germline V lookup: CDR1 MNHEY, CDR2 SVGAGI. The CDR3 is 16 residues long. The CDR3 sequence is CASLREAYSGANVLTF.

The chain combines TRBV5-6 with TRBJ1-3. Germline CDR1 SGHDT, CDR2 YYEEEE. This CDR3 has 14 residues. CDR3 region: CVSSLDHTGNTIYF.

The chain carries TRBV5-4 and TRBJ2-5; the D call of TRBD2 rests on TCRdb alone, since no DNA is present to check it. Per germline, CDR1 SGHNT and CDR2 YYREEE (reference sequence). This CDR3 has 16 amino acids. CDR3 in amino acids: CASSFWLGVEVETQYF.

J is TRBJ2-7 and V is TRBV5-1; with no DNA, the TCRdb D assignment of TRBD2 cannot be verified. The germline V gene has CDR1 SGHRS and CDR2 YFSETQ. This CDR3 comprises 17 residues. The CDR3 is CASSLGGTSGVSYEQYF.

CDR3 amino acids: CASTRTEAPDTQYF. The J gene is TRBJ2-3, the V gene TRBV6-1. The CDR3 is 14 residues long. Germline V gene lookup returns CDR1 MNHNS and CDR2 SASEGT.

The CDR3 sequence: CASSLTSGGNTGELFF. The rearrangement joins TRBV5-6 to TRBJ2-2; TCRdb's D call of TRBD2 is untestable without DNA. This CDR3 spans 16 amino acids. Germline CDR1 SGHDT, CDR2 YYEEEE.

Considering frequency, this clonotype is medium-sized. This CDR3 is CASSLARLSGPYEQYF. The chain has TRBV11-1 and TRBJ2-7. This CDR3 has 16 residues. In germline, CDR1 is SGHAT, CDR2 FQDESV (reference sequence).